Below are 16 T cell receptor beta chains sequenced from a single sample in a study of cytomegalovirus exposure and HLA in healthy donors. The PCR used 60 Vbeta and 13 Jbeta primers. Sequenced by immunoSEQ multiplex PCR; TCRdb stores in-frame clones only, minus some. The sample lists some 150,000 clones, almost 80% seen once, with roughly 0.7% in the top ten. The source material was PBMCs. The receptors were gathered from a male donor in good health and CMV-seronegative.

The chain employs TRBV10-3 and TRBJ2-3; TRBD1 agrees at 11 bases. The CDR3 runs to 18 residues. Germline CDR1 and CDR2: ENHRY and SYGVKD. Trimming took 2 bases from V and 6 from J; bases not matched to a gene: 13. In DNA form, the CDR3 reads TGTGCCATCAGTGAGAGTTTCGGGACAGGGGGAGGAGAGGATACGCAGTATTTT. Translated: CAISESFGTGGGEDTQYF.

V gene TRBV2 combines with J gene TRBJ2-7; 9 bases line up with TRBD1. Germline values: CDR1 SNHLY, CDR2 FYNNEI. This CDR3 is 13 amino acids long. The junction had 3 bases not matched to a gene; V was cut back by 4 bases and J by 5 bases. This CDR3 reads CASSGQGVNEQYF. As DNA, the CDR3 is TGTGCCAGCAGTGGACAGGGGGTCAACGAGCAGTACTTC. The entire variable domain, with the rest obtained from reference TRBV2 and TRBJ2-7, is as follows: EPEVTQTPSHQVTQMGQEVILRCVPISNHLYFYWYRQILGQKVEFLVSFYNNEISEKSEIFDDQFSVERPDGSNFTLKIRSTKLEDSAMYFCASSGQGVNEQYFGPGTRLTVT.

This clone was seen more than once but under ten times. The V and J genes are TRBV9 and TRBJ2-3; 12 nucleotides align to TRBD2. This CDR3 spans 18 amino acids. V shed 0 bases and J 5 bases; nucleotides not matched to a gene: 10. From germline, CDR1 is SGDLS and CDR2 YYNGEE. Written as DNA, the CDR3 is TGTGCCAGCAGCGTAGCCTCTAGCGGGAGGGCCGGTCTAGATACGCAGTATTTT. This translates into CASSVASSGRAGLDTQYF.

The chain has TRBV4-3 and TRBJ2-7; D call uncertain. Germline V lookup: CDR1 LGHNA, CDR2 YSLEER. The CDR3 contains 15 residues. With 0 bases removed from V and 3 bases from J, the gap between germline ends came to 12 bases. The CDR3 bases are TGCGCCAGCAGCCAAGACAGGCCTGCCTACTACGAGCAGTACTTC. The encoded protein is CASSQDRPAYYEQYF.

This clone was detected once. The chain combines TRBV7-3 with TRBJ2-3; 14 bases agree with TRBD2. The CDR3 is made up of 16 amino acids. CDR1 SGHTA and CDR2 FQGTGA come from the germline V gene. Trimming cost V 5 bases and J 8 bases; bases outside gene matches: 9. CDR3 region: CASSPRTSGGIGTQYF. CDR3 in DNA: TGTGCCAGCAGCCCTCGGACTAGCGGGGGGATAGGTACGCAGTATTTT.

The rearrangement uses TRBV19 and TRBJ2-7; 8 bases match TRBD2. Losses at the gene ends were 5 bases for V and 2 bases for J; bases not matched to a gene: 2. CDR3 length: 13 residues. CDR1 and CDR2 (germline): LNHDA, SQIVND (reference sequence). CDR3 DNA sequence: TGTGCCAGTAGTGCGGGAGGCACCTACGAGCAGTACTTC. Translating it yields CASSAGGTYEQYF. Full variable domain (outside the CDR3, taken from reference TRBV19 and TRBJ2-7): DGGITQSPKYLFRKEGQNVTLSCEQNLNHDAMYWYRQDPGQGLRLIYYSQIVNDFQKGDIAEGYSVSREKKESFPLTVTSAQKNPTAFYLCASSAGGTYEQYFGPGTRLTVT.

The chain couples TRBV5-1 to TRBJ2-7; TRBD1 aligns across 8 bases. With 0 bases clipped from V and 5 bases from J, the junction kept 7 bases outside the gene matches. Per germline, CDR1 SGHRS and CDR2 YFSETQ. This CDR3 comprises 15 residues. CDR3 sequence reads: CASSLAAGGGNEQYF. The CDR3 region has the DNA TGCGCCAGCAGCTTGGCGGCAGGGGGCGGCAACGAGCAGTACTTC.

The genes are TRBV18 and TRBJ1-5, with a tentative D call TRBD1 (6 bases). Germline assignment: CDR1 KGHSH and CDR2 LQKENI. Trimming shortened V by 6 bases and J by 5 bases, and 14 bases separated the two germline ends. The CDR3 contains 14 residues. The CDR3 loop is CASSSQGSDQPQHF. The CDR3 DNA reads as TGTGCCAGCTCGTCACAGGGTTCGGATCAGCCCCAGCATTTT.

The V call is TRBV2, the J call TRBJ2-7; D might be TRBD2 (6 bases). V dropped 5 bases and J dropped 3 bases, with 14 bases sitting between them. CDR3 length equals 14 residues. The germline V gene encodes CDR1 SNHLY and CDR2 FYNNEI. The CDR3 region has the DNA TGTGCCAGCAGTAGGAGGGGTCTGAGCTACGAGCAGTACTTC. Translation: CASSRRGLSYEQYF. Together with reference TRBV2 and TRBJ2-7, the CDR3 gives the full variable domain: EPEVTQTPSHQVTQMGQEVILRCVPISNHLYFYWYRQILGQKVEFLVSFYNNEISEKSEIFDDQFSVERPDGSNFTLKIRSTKLEDSAMYFCASSRRGLSYEQYFGPGTRLTVT.

This clone appeared a few times. The V gene is TRBV27, the J gene TRBJ2-1; 12 bases fit TRBD2. Germline CDR1 MNHEY, CDR2 SMNVEV (reference sequence). J was trimmed by 4 bases and V by 3 bases; bases with no gene match: 1. CDR3 length equals 15 residues. The CDR3 nucleotides are TGTGCCAGCAGTTTGACTAGCGGGGGTTACAATGAGCAGTTCTTC. Its protein is CASSLTSGGYNEQFF.

V and J are TRBV19 and TRBJ1-2; TRBD1 might be the D (6 bases). CDR1 is LNHDA, CDR2 SQIVND, per germline (reference sequence). The CDR3 extends over 14 amino acids. Between the trimmed V and J ends, which lost 6 bases and 6 bases, there was a span of 17 bases. This CDR3 is CASRGKGDGHGYTF. For the CDR3, the DNA is TGTGCCAGTAGGGGCAAGGGGGACGGGCATGGCTACACCTTC.

V gene TRBV19 combines with J gene TRBJ2-1; 14 bases line up with TRBD2. Trimming took 2 bases from V and 10 from J; bases not matched to a gene: 7. CDR3 length equals 16 residues. Germline loops: CDR1 LNHDA, CDR2 SQIVND (reference sequence). The CDR3 sequence: CASSIRRTSGGWEQFF. In DNA, the CDR3 is TGTGCCAGTAGTATAAGGAGGACTAGCGGGGGGTGGGAGCAGTTCTTC.

The chain has TRBV5-4 and TRBJ1-2; the D is unclear. Germline loops: CDR1 SGHNT, CDR2 YYREEE (reference sequence). The CDR3 totals 13 residues. The V end lost 3 bases, the J end lost 4 bases, and 10 bases lay between the germline ends. CDR3 amino acids: CASSSPQSYGYTF. CDR3 bases: TGTGCCAGCAGCTCACCACAGTCCTATGGCTACACCTTC.

This rearrangement joins TRBV28 to TRBJ1-2, with a weak D call TRBD1 (6 bases). The CDR3 runs 15 residues. Between the trimmed V and J ends, which lost 5 bases and 4 bases, there was a span of 17 bases. The germline V gene has CDR1 MDHEN and CDR2 SYDVKM. The CDR3 loop reads CASSPGTGGGYGYTF. The CDR3 DNA reads as TGTGCCAGCAGTCCCGGGACGGGAGGGGGCTATGGCTACACCTTC.

The chain recombines TRBV11-3 with TRBJ1-1; a possible D gene is TRBD1 (5 bases). Trimming shortened V by 4 bases and J by 0 bases, and 12 bases separated the two germline ends. CDR1 is SGHNT and CDR2 is YENEEA in the germline V gene. The CDR3 has 15 amino acids. CDR3 amino acids: CASSSRGTLNTEAFF. CDR3 sequence (DNA): TGTGCCAGCAGCTCAAGGGGCACTCTGAACACTGAAGCTTTCTTT.

The rearrangement joins TRBV30 to TRBJ2-2, with D tentatively TRBD1 (6 bases). Trimming pared 1 base from V and 3 bases from J, leaving 12 bases between. The CDR3 loop spans 15 amino acids. CDR1 GTSNPN and CDR2 SVGIG come from the germline V gene (reference sequence). DNA for the CDR3: TGTGCCTGGAGTGGCCGGGACACCGACACCGGGGAGCTGTTTTTT. Protein sequence: CAWSGRDTDTGELFF.